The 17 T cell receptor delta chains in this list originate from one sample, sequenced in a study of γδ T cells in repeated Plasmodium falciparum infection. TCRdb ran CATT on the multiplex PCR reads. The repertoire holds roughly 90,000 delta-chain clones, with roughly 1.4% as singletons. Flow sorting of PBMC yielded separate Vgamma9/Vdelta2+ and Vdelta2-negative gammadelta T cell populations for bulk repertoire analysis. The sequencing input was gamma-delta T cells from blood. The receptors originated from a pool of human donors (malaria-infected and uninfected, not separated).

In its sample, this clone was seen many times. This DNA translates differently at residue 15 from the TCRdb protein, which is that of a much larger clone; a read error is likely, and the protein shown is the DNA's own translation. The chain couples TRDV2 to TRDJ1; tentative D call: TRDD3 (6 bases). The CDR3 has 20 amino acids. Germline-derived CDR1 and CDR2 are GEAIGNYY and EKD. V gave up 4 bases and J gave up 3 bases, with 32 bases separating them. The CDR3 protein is CACDPIKTPGTGKLPDKLIF. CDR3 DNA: TGTGCCTGTGATCCCATTAAAACCCCGGGTACTGGGAAGTTACCCGATAAACTCATCTTT.

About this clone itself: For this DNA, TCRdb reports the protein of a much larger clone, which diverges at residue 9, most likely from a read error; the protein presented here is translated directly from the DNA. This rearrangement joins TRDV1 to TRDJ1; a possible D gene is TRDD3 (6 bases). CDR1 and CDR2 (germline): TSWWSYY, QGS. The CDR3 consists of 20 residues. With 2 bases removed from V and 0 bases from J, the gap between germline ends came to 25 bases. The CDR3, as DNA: TGTGCTCTTGGGGAAAATCCATCCTCGGTGGGGGTTACGTACACCGATAAACTCATCTTT. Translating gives CALGENPSSVGVTYTDKLIF.

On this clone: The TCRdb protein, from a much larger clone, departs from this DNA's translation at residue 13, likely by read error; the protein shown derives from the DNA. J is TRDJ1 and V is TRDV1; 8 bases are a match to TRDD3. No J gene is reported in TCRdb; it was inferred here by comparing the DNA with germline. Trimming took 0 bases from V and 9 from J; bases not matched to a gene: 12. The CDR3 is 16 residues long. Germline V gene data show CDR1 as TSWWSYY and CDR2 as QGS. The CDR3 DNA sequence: TGTGCTCTTGGGGAACTTCGGACCTGGGGGAGTACAGAACTCATCTTT. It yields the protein CALGELRTWGSTELIF.

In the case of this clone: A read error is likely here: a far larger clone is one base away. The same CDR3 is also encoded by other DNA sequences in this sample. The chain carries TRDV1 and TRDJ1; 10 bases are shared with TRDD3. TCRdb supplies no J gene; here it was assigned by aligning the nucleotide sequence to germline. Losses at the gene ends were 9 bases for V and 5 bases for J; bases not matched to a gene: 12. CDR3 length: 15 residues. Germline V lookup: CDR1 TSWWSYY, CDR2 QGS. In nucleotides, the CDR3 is TGTGCTCTCGACGGGGGATACGCGTTGCGGGATAAACTCATCTTT. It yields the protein CALDGGYALRDKLIF.

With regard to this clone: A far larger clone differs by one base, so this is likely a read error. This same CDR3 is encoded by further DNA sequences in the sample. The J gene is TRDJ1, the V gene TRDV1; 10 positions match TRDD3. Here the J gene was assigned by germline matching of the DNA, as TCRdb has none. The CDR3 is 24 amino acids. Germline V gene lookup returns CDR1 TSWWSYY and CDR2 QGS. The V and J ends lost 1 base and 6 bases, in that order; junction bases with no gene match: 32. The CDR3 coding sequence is TGTGCTCTTGGGGAACAATCATACCTTCCCTTCGAACTCCTGGGGGATAAAAAGGTTCATAAACTCATCTTT. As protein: CALGEQSYLPFELLGDKKVHKLIF.

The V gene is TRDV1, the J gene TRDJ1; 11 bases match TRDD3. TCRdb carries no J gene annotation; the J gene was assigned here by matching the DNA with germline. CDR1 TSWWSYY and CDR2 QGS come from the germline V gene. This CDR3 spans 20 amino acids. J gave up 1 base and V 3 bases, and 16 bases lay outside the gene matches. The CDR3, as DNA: TGTGCTCTTGGGGACCCAATTCCTTACGTGGGGGATACGCGCACCGATAAACTCATCTTT. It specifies CALGDPIPYVGDTRTDKLIF.

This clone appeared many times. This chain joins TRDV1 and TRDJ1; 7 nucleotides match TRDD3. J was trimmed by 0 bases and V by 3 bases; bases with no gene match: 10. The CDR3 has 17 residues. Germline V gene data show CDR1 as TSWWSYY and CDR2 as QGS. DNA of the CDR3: TGTGCTCTTGGGGAGCTGGGGGTTCCCCTCCACACCGATAAACTCATCTTT. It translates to CALGELGVPLHTDKLIF.

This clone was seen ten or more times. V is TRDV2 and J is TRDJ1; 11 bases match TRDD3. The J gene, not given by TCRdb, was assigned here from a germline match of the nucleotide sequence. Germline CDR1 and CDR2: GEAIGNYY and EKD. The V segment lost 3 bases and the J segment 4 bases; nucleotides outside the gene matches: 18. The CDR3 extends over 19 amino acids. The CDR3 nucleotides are TGTGCCTGTGACCCTATTGTACTGGGGGATAAGCCCCTACACGATAAACTCATCTTT. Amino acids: CACDPIVLGDKPLHDKLIF.

CDR3 sequence (DNA): TGTTCCTCAACTGGGGGATACGAATACACCGATAAACTCATCTTT. It codes for CSSTGGYEYTDKLIF. J is TRDJ1 and V is TRAV14/DV4; the match to TRDD3 covers 13 bases. Germline matching of the DNA provided the J gene here, since TCRdb leaves it blank. This CDR3 is built from 15 residues. Germline CDR1 is TSDPSYG and CDR2 is QGSYDQQN (reference sequence).

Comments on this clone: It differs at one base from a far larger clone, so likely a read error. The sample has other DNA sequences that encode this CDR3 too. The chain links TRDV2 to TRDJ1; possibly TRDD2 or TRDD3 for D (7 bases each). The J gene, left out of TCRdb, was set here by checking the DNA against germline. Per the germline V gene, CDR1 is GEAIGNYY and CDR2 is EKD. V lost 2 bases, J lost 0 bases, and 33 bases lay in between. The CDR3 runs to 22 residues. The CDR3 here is CACDSLPGDWGIKKTNTDKLIF. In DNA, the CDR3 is TGTGCCTGTGACAGCCTTCCTGGCGACTGGGGAATAAAGAAAACAAACACCGATAAACTCATCTTT.

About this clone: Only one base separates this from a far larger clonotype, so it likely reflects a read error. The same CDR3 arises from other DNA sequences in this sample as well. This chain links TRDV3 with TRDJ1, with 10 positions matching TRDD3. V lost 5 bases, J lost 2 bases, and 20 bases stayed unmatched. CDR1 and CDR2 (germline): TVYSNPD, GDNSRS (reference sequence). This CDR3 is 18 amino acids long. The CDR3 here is CAPLPLLTGGLGTDKLIF. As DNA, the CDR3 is TGTGCCCCTCTTCCGCTACTTACTGGGGGATTAGGAACCGATAAACTCATCTTT.

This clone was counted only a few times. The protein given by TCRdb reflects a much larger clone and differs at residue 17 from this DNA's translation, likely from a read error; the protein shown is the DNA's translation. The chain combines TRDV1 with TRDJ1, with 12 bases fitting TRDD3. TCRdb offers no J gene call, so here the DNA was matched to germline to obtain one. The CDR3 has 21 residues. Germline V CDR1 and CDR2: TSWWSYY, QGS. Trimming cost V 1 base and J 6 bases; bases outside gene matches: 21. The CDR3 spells CALGEPTFGVWGIRPGNKLIF. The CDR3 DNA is TGTGCTCTTGGGGAACCTACGTTTGGGGTCTGGGGGATACGACCCGGCAATAAACTCATCTTT.

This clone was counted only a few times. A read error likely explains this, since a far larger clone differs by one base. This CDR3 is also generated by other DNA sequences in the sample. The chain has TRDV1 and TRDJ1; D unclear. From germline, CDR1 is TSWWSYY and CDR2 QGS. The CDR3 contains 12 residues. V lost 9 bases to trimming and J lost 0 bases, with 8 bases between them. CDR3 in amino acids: CALGPYTDKLIF. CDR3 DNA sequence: TGTGCTCTAGGGCCGTACACCGATAAACTCATCTTT.

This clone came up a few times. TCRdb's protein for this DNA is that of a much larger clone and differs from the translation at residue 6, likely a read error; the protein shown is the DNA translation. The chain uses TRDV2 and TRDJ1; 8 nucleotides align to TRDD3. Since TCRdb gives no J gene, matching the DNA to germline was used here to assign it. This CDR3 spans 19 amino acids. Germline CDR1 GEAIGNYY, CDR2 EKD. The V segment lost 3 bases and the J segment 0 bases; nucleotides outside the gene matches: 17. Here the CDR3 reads CACDSLFTRTGGYTDKLIF. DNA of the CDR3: TGTGCCTGTGACTCGCTCTTCACGCGTACTGGGGGCTACACCGATAAACTCATCTTT.

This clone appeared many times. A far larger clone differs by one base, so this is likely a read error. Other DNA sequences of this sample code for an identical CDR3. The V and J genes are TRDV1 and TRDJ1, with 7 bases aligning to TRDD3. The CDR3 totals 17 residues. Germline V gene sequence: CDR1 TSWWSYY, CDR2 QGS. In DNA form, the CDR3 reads TGTGCCCTTGGGGAAGAACTGGGGCTTAGGGCCACCGATAAACTCATCTTT. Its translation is CALGEELGLRATDKLIF.

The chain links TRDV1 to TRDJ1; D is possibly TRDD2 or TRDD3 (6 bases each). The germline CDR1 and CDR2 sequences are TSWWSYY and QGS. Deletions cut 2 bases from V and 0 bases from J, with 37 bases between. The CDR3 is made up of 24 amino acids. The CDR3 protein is CALGEEGFPNGRWGSFHYTDKLIF. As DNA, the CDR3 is TGTGCTCTTGGGGAAGAGGGATTTCCTAACGGGAGATGGGGGTCCTTTCATTACACCGATAAACTCATCTTT.

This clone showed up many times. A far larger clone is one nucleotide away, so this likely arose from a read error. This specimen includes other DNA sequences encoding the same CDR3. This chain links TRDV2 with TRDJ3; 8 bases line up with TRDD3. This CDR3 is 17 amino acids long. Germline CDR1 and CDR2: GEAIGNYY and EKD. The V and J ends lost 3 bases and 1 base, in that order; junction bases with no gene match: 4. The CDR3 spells CACDSTGGSWDTRQMFF. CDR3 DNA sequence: TGTGCCTGTGACTCTACTGGGGGGTCCTGGGACACCCGACAGATGTTTTTC.